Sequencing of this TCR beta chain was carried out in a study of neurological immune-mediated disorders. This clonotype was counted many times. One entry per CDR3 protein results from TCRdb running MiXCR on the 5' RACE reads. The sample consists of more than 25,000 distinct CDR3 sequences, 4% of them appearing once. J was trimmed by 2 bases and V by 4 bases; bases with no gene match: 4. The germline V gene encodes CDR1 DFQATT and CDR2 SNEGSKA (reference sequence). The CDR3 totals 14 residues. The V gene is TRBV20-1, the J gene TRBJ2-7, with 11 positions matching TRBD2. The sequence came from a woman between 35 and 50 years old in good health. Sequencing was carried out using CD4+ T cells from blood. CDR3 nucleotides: TGCAGTGCTACATCTAGCGGGAGGACCTACGAGCAGTACTTC. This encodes CSATSSGRTYEQYF.